The TCR beta chain under discussion was sequenced for a study of T cells in narcolepsy. Measured with immunoSEQ multiplex PCR; TCRdb has only the in-frame clones, and not every one. The sample holds approximately 22,000 clones, 55% to 65% seen once. V dropped 6 bases and J dropped 0 bases, with 9 bases sitting between them. The CDR3 extends over 15 amino acids. The germline V gene has CDR1 MNHEY and CDR2 SMNVEV (reference sequence). The genes are TRBV27 and TRBJ1-6; unclear D gene. The sequence was obtained from a human donor in good health. The sequenced material came from memory (CD45RA-) CD4+ T cells from blood. For the CDR3, the DNA is TGTGCCAGCAGGGCGGAGAGCTCCTATAATTCACCCCTCCACTTT. Translating it yields CASRAESSYNSPLHF.